The subject of this entry is one T cell receptor beta chain. No antigen is known for it. TCRdb's table, derived via immunoSEQ multiplex PCR, lists solely in-frame clones and lacks some. The table includes 7,000 to 9,000 clones, approximately 62% detected once. Described time point: after neoadjuvant nivolumab, at surgical resection. Patients had newly diagnosed, untreated stage II-IVA oral cavity squamous cell carcinoma. J was trimmed by 0 bases and V by 1 base; bases with no gene match: 10. The CDR3 is made up of 18 amino acids. The germline gives CDR1 MNHEY, CDR2 SMNVEV (reference sequence). This record comes from a study of neoadjuvant anti-PD-1 for oral cavity cancer. For the study at large: Patients without progression received a fourth nivolumab dose around day 43, then surgical resection on days 50-56. Study findings and constraints: With a few patients per group, TCR findings need larger cohorts.

The V call is TRBV27, the J call TRBJ2-7; 9 nucleotides align to TRBD2. This TCR was recovered from a person between 40 and 80 years old with oral cavity squamous cell carcinoma. Sequenced here: PBMCs, sampled after nivolumab (anti-PD-1) treatment. The CDR3 DNA follows: TGTGCCAGCAGTTTATTAGGCGGGGGGGCCTTTTCCTCCTACGAGCAGTACTTC. Translating gives CASSLLGGGAFSSYEQYF.